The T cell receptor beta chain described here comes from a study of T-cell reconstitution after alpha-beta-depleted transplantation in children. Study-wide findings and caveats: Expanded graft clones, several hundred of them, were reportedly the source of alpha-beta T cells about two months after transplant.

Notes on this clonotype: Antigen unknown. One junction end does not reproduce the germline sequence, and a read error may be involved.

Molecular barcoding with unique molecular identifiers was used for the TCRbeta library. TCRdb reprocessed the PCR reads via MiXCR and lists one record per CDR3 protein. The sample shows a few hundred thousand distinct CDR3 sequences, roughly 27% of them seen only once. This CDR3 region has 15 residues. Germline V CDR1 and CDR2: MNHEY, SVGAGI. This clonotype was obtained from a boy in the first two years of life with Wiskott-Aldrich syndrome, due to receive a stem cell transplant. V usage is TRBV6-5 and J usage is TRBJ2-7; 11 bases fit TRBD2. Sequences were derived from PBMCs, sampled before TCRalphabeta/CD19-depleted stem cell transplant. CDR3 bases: TGTGGCAGCAGTTCCTGGACTAGCGGGTCCTACGAGCAGTACTTC. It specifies CGSSSWTSGSYEQYF.